These 25 T cell receptor beta chains were all obtained from the same sample, sequenced in a study of beta chain features in type 1 diabetes. Expressed TCRB transcripts were sequenced, since all the RNA that had been isolated was reverse transcribed. The protocol was immunoSEQ multiplex PCR, while the TCRdb copy is restricted to in-frame clones and leaves out a portion. The sample includes 60,000 or so clones, roughly three fifths of them seen just once. Sequencing was carried out using Tregs from blood. The source of these receptors is a woman between 18 and 30 years old in good health.

V is TRBV18 and J is TRBJ1-5; 7 bases align to TRBD1. The germline V gene has CDR1 KGHSH and CDR2 LQKENI. V was clipped by 6 bases and J by 5 bases; unmatched bases: 4. The CDR3 covers 13 residues. CDR3 protein: CASSQGVYQPQHF. Written as DNA, the CDR3 is TGTGCCAGCTCCCAGGGGGTCTATCAGCCCCAGCATTTT.

The V gene is TRBV18, the J gene TRBJ2-7, with no clear D. The V end was cut by 3 bases, the J end by 4 bases, with 7 bases between. In germline, CDR1 is KGHSH, CDR2 LQKENI. The CDR3 is 12 amino acids. The CDR3 coding sequence is TGTGCCAGCTCACCGGAGTATTACGAGCAGTACTTC. Translation: CASSPEYYEQYF.

This chain uses TRBV2 with TRBJ2-7; 7 bases are a match to TRBD1. Germline V gives CDR1 SNHLY, CDR2 FYNNEI. The CDR3 covers 13 residues. With V trimmed by 2 bases and J by 2 bases, 0 bases remained unmatched. CDR3 loop: CASSETGAYEQYF. The CDR3 DNA sequence: TGTGCCAGCAGTGAAACAGGGGCCTACGAGCAGTACTTC. The complete variable domain, with remaining parts taken from reference TRBV2 and TRBJ2-7, reads EPEVTQTPSHQVTQMGQEVILRCVPISNHLYFYWYRQILGQKVEFLVSFYNNEISEKSEIFDDQFSVERPDGSNFTLKIRSTKLEDSAMYFCASSETGAYEQYFGPGTRLTVT.

This clone appeared a few times. CDR3 sequence (DNA): TGTGCCAGCAGCGTAGCTCCTAGCAGCCAAGAGACCCAGTACTTC. This gives the protein CASSVAPSSQETQYF. The chain recombines TRBV9 with TRBJ2-5; weak D call: TRBD2 (5 bases). The CDR3 has 15 residues. Germline lookup yields CDR1 SGDLS and CDR2 YYNGEE. The germline V and J ends were trimmed by 0 bases and 1 base, with 10 bases remaining between them. The full variable domain, with the rest looked up from reference TRBV9 and TRBJ2-5, is DSGVTQTPKHLITATGQRVTLRCSPRSGDLSVYWYQQSLDQGLQFLIQYYNGEERAKGNILERFSAQQFPDLHSELNLSSLELGDSALYFCASSVAPSSQETQYFGPGTRLLVL.

The V call is TRBV2, the J call TRBJ1-6, with no clear D. Germline CDR1 reads SNHLY; CDR2 reads FYNNEI. The V and J ends lost 8 bases and 5 bases respectively, with 7 bases between them. The CDR3 contains 12 residues. The chain's CDR3 is CASCVDNSPLHF. CDR3 nucleotides: TGTGCCAGCTGCGTAGATAATTCACCCCTCCACTTT.

In this sample, this clone turned up a few times. The chain couples TRBV4-1 to TRBJ2-1; D is perhaps TRBD2 (6 bases). This CDR3 has 14 amino acids. Trimming removed 1 base from V and 6 bases from J, with 10 bases in between. CDR1 and CDR2 (germline): MGHRA, YSYEKL. The CDR3 DNA sequence: TGCGCCAGCAGCCAAGGACGCGGGGTCAATGAGCAGTTCTTC. It is translated as CASSQGRGVNEQFF.

The chain employs TRBV11-3 and TRBJ2-5; 10 nucleotides match TRBD1. The CDR3 spans 17 residues. Losses at the gene ends were 6 bases for V and 2 bases for J; bases not matched to a gene: 12. Germline-derived CDR1 and CDR2 are SGHNT and YENEEA. CDR3 sequence reads: CASSTRWDRGLQETQYF. CDR3 nucleotides: TGTGCCAGCAGTACAAGATGGGACAGGGGTTTGCAAGAGACCCAGTACTTC.

This clone turned up a few times. V and J are TRBV18 and TRBJ2-1; D might be TRBD2 (6 bases). Germline-derived CDR1 and CDR2 are KGHSH and LQKENI. The germline V and J ends were trimmed by 0 bases and 5 bases, with 11 bases remaining between them. There are 15 residues in the CDR3. The CDR3 is CASSPPSGPNNEQFF. CDR3 in DNA: TGTGCCAGCTCACCACCAAGCGGGCCTAACAATGAGCAGTTCTTC.

In its sample, this clone was seen a few times. The chain couples TRBV6-5 to TRBJ1-2, with D uncertain. CDR1 is MNHEY and CDR2 is SVGAGI in the germline V gene. Deletions cut 5 bases from V and 2 bases from J, with 12 bases between. The CDR3 sequence is 14 residues long. CDR3 sequence: CASSKQDNNYGYTF. The DNA for the CDR3 is TGTGCCAGCAGTAAACAAGACAACAACTATGGCTACACCTTC.

The gene calls are TRBV19 and TRBJ2-1; 7 bases are shared with TRBD2. V trimming: 3 bases; J trimming: 6 bases; junction bases outside the gene matches: 11. In germline, CDR1 is LNHDA, CDR2 SQIVND (reference sequence). CDR3 length equals 16 residues. The CDR3: CASSMALGGGANEQFF. The CDR3 DNA reads TGTGCCAGTAGTATGGCCCTAGGCGGGGGAGCCAATGAGCAGTTCTTC.

The chain employs TRBV5-6 and TRBJ1-2; D may be TRBD1 (5 bases). Germline assignment: CDR1 SGHDT and CDR2 YYEEEE. Trimming removed 2 bases from V and 4 bases from J, with 21 bases in between. The CDR3 is 17 amino acids. The CDR3 is CASSFIVNTGGFYGYTF. Written as DNA, the CDR3 is TGTGCCAGCAGCTTCATCGTCAATACAGGTGGTTTCTATGGCTACACCTTC. Full variable domain (remainder filled in from reference TRBV5-6 and TRBJ1-2): DAGVTQSPTHLIKTRGQQVTLRCSPKSGHDTVSWYQQALGQGPQFIFQYYEEEERQRGNFPDRFSGHQFPNYSSELNVNALLLGDSALYLCASSFIVNTGGFYGYTFGSGTRLTVV.

This clone was detected a few times. This chain uses TRBV10-3 with TRBJ2-3; 12 nucleotides align to TRBD1. The CDR3 totals 18 residues. CDR1 is ENHRY, CDR2 SYGVKD, per germline. V was clipped by 5 bases and J by 1 base; unmatched bases: 10. The CDR3: CAISPGQGARDGTDTQYF. The CDR3 region has the DNA TGTGCCATCAGTCCGGGACAGGGGGCCCGGGATGGCACAGATACGCAGTATTTT.

The chain has TRBV5-1 and TRBJ2-3, with no clear D. CDR1 SGHRS and CDR2 YFSETQ come from the germline V gene. The CDR3 is 13 residues long. Trimming stripped 5 bases from V and 3 bases from J, with 10 bases between. CDR3 in DNA: TGCGCCAGCAGTCCCTCCCGGACAGATACGCAGTATTTT. It yields the protein CASSPSRTDTQYF.

This clone has only a few counts. This chain uses TRBV7-2 with TRBJ2-4; TRBD2 matches at 8 bases. CDR3 size: 18 residues. Germline values: CDR1 SGHTA, CDR2 FQGNSA. Trimming removed 5 bases from V and 3 bases from J; junction bases left unmatched: 15. CDR3 amino acids: CASSRGLATLSGKNIQYF. CDR3 DNA: TGTGCCAGCAGCCGCGGACTAGCAACTCTCAGCGGCAAAAACATTCAGTACTTC.

The V and J genes are TRBV6-6 and TRBJ1-1, with D perhaps matching TRBD1 (6 bases). Germline loops: CDR1 MNHNY, CDR2 SVGAGI (reference sequence). V was pared by 4 bases and J by 1 base, with 13 bases between. This CDR3 is 15 amino acids long. The CDR3 is CASSSRGTKNTEAFF. CDR3 DNA sequence: TGTGCCAGCAGTTCCCGAGGGACAAAGAACACTGAAGCTTTCTTT.

This clone was seen a single time. This chain links TRBV28 with TRBJ1-1; D not certain. Germline V CDR1 and CDR2: MDHEN, SYDVKM. The CDR3 loop spans 13 amino acids. With 5 bases removed from V and 4 bases from J, the gap between germline ends came to 11 bases. The CDR3 bases are TGTGCCAGCAGTGAGGAAGCGGGCACTGAAGCTTTCTTT. Encoded protein: CASSEEAGTEAFF.

The chain links TRBV12-5 to TRBJ2-3, with 9 bases fitting TRBD1. The germline V gene encodes CDR1 LGHNT and CDR2 FRNRAP. The CDR3 spans 19 residues. Trimming at V came to 1 base and at J to 5 bases, leaving 16 bases not matched to a gene. The CDR3 bases are TGTGCTAGTGGTTTGGAATACGGGACCGGGACAGGGAGAGGAGATACGCAGTATTTT. It is translated as CASGLEYGTGTGRGDTQYF.

The chain combines TRBV5-6 with TRBJ1-4; D gene ambiguous. CDR1 and CDR2 (germline): SGHDT, YYEEEE. The V and J ends lost 4 bases and 5 bases respectively, with 12 bases between them. The CDR3 consists of 14 residues. The CDR3 loop is CASSDLGRNEKLFF. The CDR3 DNA sequence: TGTGCCAGCAGCGACCTGGGGAGGAATGAAAAACTGTTTTTT. The variable domain in full, with the rest retrieved from reference TRBV5-6 and TRBJ1-4, is DAGVTQSPTHLIKTRGQQVTLRCSPKSGHDTVSWYQQALGQGPQFIFQYYEEEERQRGNFPDRFSGHQFPNYSSELNVNALLLGDSALYLCASSDLGRNEKLFFGSGTQLSVL.

The rearrangement joins TRBV5-4 to TRBJ2-1, with D maybe TRBD1 (7 bases). Germline V gene lookup returns CDR1 SGHNT and CDR2 YYREEE (reference sequence). V was shortened by 4 bases and J by 14 bases, with 16 bases between the two germline ends. CDR3 size: 12 residues. The CDR3 sequence is CASSDSRGDEFF. The CDR3 nucleotides read TGTGCCAGCAGCGACAGCAGGGGGGATGAGTTCTTC.

This sequence joins TRBV5-1 and TRBJ2-1; 14 positions agree with TRBD2. This CDR3 has 15 residues. Germline assignment: CDR1 SGHRS and CDR2 YFSETQ. After removal of 4 bases from V and 10 bases from J, the junction contained 7 bases not matched to a gene. CDR3 coding DNA: TGCGCCAGCAGCCCCGGACTAGCGGGGGGCCACGAGCAGTTCTTC. This translates into CASSPGLAGGHEQFF.

In regard to this clone: The junction differs from germline at one of its ends, possibly a read error. The chain links TRBV2 to TRBJ1-5; D not certain. This CDR3 spans 14 amino acids. Germline V gives CDR1 SNHLY, CDR2 FYNNEI. In nucleotides, the CDR3 is TGTGCCAGCAAGAGAGGGAATAGCGATCAGCCCCAGCATTTT. Protein: CASKRGNSDQPQHF.

This chain links TRBV5-1 with TRBJ2-3, with 12 bases matching TRBD2. Germline V gene lookup returns CDR1 SGHRS and CDR2 YFSETQ. With V trimmed by 4 bases and J by 3 bases, 9 bases remained unmatched. The CDR3 is 17 amino acids. CDR3 sequence reads: CASSSRTSGITTDTQYF. The DNA for the CDR3 is TGCGCCAGCAGCAGCCGGACTAGCGGGATAACGACAGATACGCAGTATTTT.

The chain carries TRBV5-1 and TRBJ2-2, with TRBD2 matching 10 bases. This CDR3 comprises 16 residues. V lost 4 bases and J lost 3; bases outside the gene matches: 6. CDR1 is SGHRS, CDR2 YFSETQ, per germline. The CDR3 reads CASSLSSGSYTGELFF. CDR3 nucleotide sequence: TGCGCCAGCAGCCTATCTAGCGGGAGCTACACCGGGGAGCTGTTTTTT.

The chain combines TRBV4-2 with TRBJ2-3, with D perhaps matching TRBD2 (5 bases). The germline CDR1 and CDR2 sequences are LGHNA and YNFKEQ. This CDR3 is 12 amino acids long. V was pared by 5 bases and J by 2 bases, with 5 bases between. The CDR3 region has the DNA TGTGCCAGCAGCGACTACACAGATACGCAGTATTTT. This encodes CASSDYTDTQYF.

The V and J genes are TRBV5-4 and TRBJ2-1; possible D gene TRBD2, 5 bases. CDR1 is SGHNT and CDR2 is YYREEE in the germline V gene (reference sequence). V shed 3 bases and J shed 7 bases, with 11 bases lying between them. The CDR3 contains 13 residues. CDR3 region: CASSYLALNEQFF. DNA for the CDR3: TGTGCCAGCAGCTATTTAGCGCTGAATGAGCAGTTCTTC. The full variable domain, in which reference TRBV5-4 and TRBJ2-1 provide the parts outside the CDR3, is ETGVTQSPTHLIKTRGQQVTLRCSSQSGHNTVSWYQQALGQGPQFIFQYYREEENGRGNFPPRFSGLQFPNYSSELNVNALELDDSALYLCASSYLALNEQFFGPGTRLTVL.